The next 19 T cell receptor beta chains were all read from a single sample in a study of lung T cells in sarcoidosis with Löfgren's syndrome. A single record per CDR3 protein comes from TCRdb applying MiXCR to the reads. The repertoire holds 58,000 or so distinct CDR3 sequences, with about 20% as singletons. The sample consisted of CD4+ T cells from PBMCs. These receptors were taken from a human donor with sarcoidosis (Löfgren's syndrome or another form), or a control subject (not recorded which).

This clonotype was recorded at least ten times. The chain links TRBV18 to TRBJ2-5; D gene uncertain. Germline CDR1 KGHSH, CDR2 LQKENI. The V end lost 6 bases, the J end lost 5 bases, and 7 bases lay between the germline ends. The CDR3 length is 11 residues. The CDR3 nucleotides read TGTGCCAGCTCTCCCGGGGAGACCCAGTACTTC. It codes for CASSPGETQYF.

The chain couples TRBV18 to TRBJ2-7; 7 nucleotides line up with TRBD2. V trimming: 4 bases; J trimming: 3 bases; junction bases outside the gene matches: 3. The CDR3 runs to 13 residues. Germline V gene lookup returns CDR1 KGHSH and CDR2 LQKENI. In nucleotides, the CDR3 is TGTGCCAGCTCACGCGAGCGGGGCTACGAGCAGTACTTC. It encodes CASSRERGYEQYF.

The V call is TRBV24-1, the J call TRBJ2-7, with 9 bases identical to TRBD1. This CDR3 has 16 residues. Germline V gene data show CDR1 as KGHDR and CDR2 as SFDVKD. V dropped 4 bases and J dropped 7; count of bases not matched to a gene: 13. The CDR3 sequence is CATSDPRWTGANEQYV. CDR3 bases: TGTGCCACCAGTGACCCCAGATGGACAGGGGCCAATGAGCAGTACGTC.

The chain links TRBV11-2 to TRBJ2-6; D gene ambiguous. The CDR3 is made up of 13 amino acids. V was trimmed by 3 bases and J by 4 bases, leaving 4 bases between them. Germline V CDR1 and CDR2: SGHAT, FQNNGV. CDR3 in amino acids: CASSLSGANVLTF. DNA of the CDR3: TGTGCCAGCAGCTTGTCCGGGGCCAACGTCCTGACTTTC.

On this clonotype: A read error may be the cause here, since a much bigger clone is one base away. As the CDR3 is not closed by the conserved phenylalanine or tryptophan, this likely results from a read error. This chain joins TRBV20-1 and TRBJ1-1, with no clear D. The CDR3 is 13 amino acids. Trimming cost V 8 bases and J 1 base, with 14 bases left between them. Germline V CDR1 and CDR2: DFQATT, SNEGSKA (reference sequence). The CDR3 is CSPSGSANTEAFL. DNA for the CDR3: TGCAGTCCATCCGGGTCTGCGAACACTGAAGCTTTCCTT.

This clonotype was counted a few times. V and J are TRBV5-4 and TRBJ1-2; tentatively, D is TRBD1 (5 bases). V was cut by 1 base and J by 3 bases, with 13 bases left in between. Germline V gene lookup returns CDR1 SGHNT and CDR2 YYREEE (reference sequence). There are 15 residues in the CDR3. The CDR3 sequence is CASSLWGPHYYGYTF. CDR3 DNA sequence: TGTGCCAGCAGCTTGTGGGGCCCCCACTACTATGGCTACACCTTC.

Remarks on this clonotype: A much larger clone differs by one base, so this may be a read error. V and J are TRBV25-1 and TRBJ2-4; D possibly corresponds to TRBD2 (5 bases). The CDR3 spans 15 residues. Germline values: CDR1 MGHDK, CDR2 SYGVNS. The CDR3: CASSPGLLAKDIQYF. In nucleotides, the CDR3 is TGTGCCAGCAGTCCCGGGCTCCTAGCCAAAGACATTCAGTACTTC.

This clonotype has ten or more counts. The chain recombines TRBV4-2 with TRBJ1-2, with TRBD1 identical over 8 bases. The CDR3 spans 13 residues. Per germline, CDR1 LGHNA and CDR2 YNFKEQ. The J segment lost 3 bases and the V segment lost 10 bases, leaving 7 bases of the junction unmatched. The CDR3 region is CATSGQEDYGYTF. CDR3 coding DNA: TGTGCCACCTCGGGACAGGAGGACTATGGCTACACCTTC.

This clonotype was recorded at least ten times. The V and J genes are TRBV28 and TRBJ1-5, with D tentatively TRBD1 (6 bases). This CDR3 has 18 residues. The V gene's germline CDR1 is MDHEN and CDR2 SYDVKM. V lost 3 bases, J lost 4 bases, and 22 bases lay in between. The CDR3 region has the DNA TGTGCCAGCAGTTTCGTTTTGGACTTGTCAAGGGGGAATCAGCCCCAGCATTTT. Translated: CASSFVLDLSRGNQPQHF.

This clonotype was picked up many times. This chain connects TRBV20-1 to TRBJ2-7; D ambiguous. Trimming took 1 base from V and 2 from J, leaving 12 bases between them. CDR1 is DFQATT, CDR2 SNEGSKA, per germline (reference sequence). The CDR3 extends over 14 amino acids. The CDR3 spells CSARGVSPPYEQYF. The CDR3 DNA is TGCAGTGCTAGAGGGGTCTCCCCCCCCTACGAGCAGTACTTC.

This clonotype was counted between two and nine times. This sequence joins TRBV28 and TRBJ2-2, with D hard to call. CDR1 is MDHEN, CDR2 SYDVKM, per germline. Deletions cut 7 bases from V and 4 bases from J, with 4 bases between. This CDR3 is built from 11 residues. The CDR3 DNA is TGTGCCAGCATGTTCACCGGGGAGCTGTTTTTT. Translating gives CASMFTGELFF.

This clonotype was found a few times. The V call is TRBV9, the J call TRBJ2-3, with 8 bases fitting TRBD2. CDR1 is SGDLS and CDR2 is YYNGEE in the germline V gene. The CDR3 has 18 amino acids. V lost 0 bases to trimming and J lost 2 bases; unmatched junction nucleotides: 11. DNA for the CDR3: TGTGCCAGCAGCGTAGCTTCTGGTGGCGGGGGGATCACAGATACGCAGTATTTT. Protein sequence: CASSVASGGGGITDTQYF.

This clonotype was detected many times. The gene calls are TRBV7-2 and TRBJ1-2, with D possibly matching TRBD1 (5 bases). This CDR3 is built from 13 residues. V lost 5 bases, J lost 3 bases, and 10 bases lay in between. Germline V gene lookup returns CDR1 SGHTA and CDR2 FQGNSA. CDR3: CASSSRGYYGYTF. The CDR3 nucleotides are TGTGCCAGCAGCAGCCGGGGGTACTATGGCTACACCTTC.

This clonotype is medium-sized by share. This rearrangement joins TRBV6-2 or TRBV6-3 to TRBJ2-5; D gene uncertain. CDR3 length equals 14 residues. Trimming removed 1 base at V and 1 base at J, with 7 bases between. Per the germline V gene, CDR1 is MNHEY and CDR2 is SVGEGT. The CDR3 DNA follows: TGTGCCAGCAGTTACTTCAGGACCCAAGAGACCCAGTACTTC. This gives the protein CASSYFRTQETQYF.

This clonotype was found many times. This chain's CDR3 is CASSYGAGLNTEAFF. Written as DNA, the CDR3 is TGTGCCAGCAGTTACGGGGCCGGATTGAACACTGAAGCTTTCTTT. The rearrangement joins TRBV6-2 or TRBV6-3 to TRBJ1-1; D perhaps matches TRBD1 (5 bases). The V gene's germline CDR1 is MNHEY and CDR2 SVGEGT. Trimming removed 2 bases from V and 0 bases from J, with 10 bases in between. This CDR3 comprises 15 residues.

This clonotype has ten or more counts. V and J are TRBV4-1 and TRBJ1-4; D ambiguous. The CDR3 spans 15 residues. Germline loops: CDR1 MGHRA, CDR2 YSYEKL. V lost 3 bases to trimming and J lost 8 bases, with 16 bases between them. Here the CDR3 DNA reads TGCGCCAGCAGCCACCGGAATAGGGAGGGCGAAAAACTGTTTTTT. It codes for CASSHRNREGEKLFF.

At least ten counts were recorded for this clonotype. The gene calls are TRBV20-1 and TRBJ1-3; possibly TRBD1 for D (6 bases). Germline V lookup: CDR1 DFQATT, CDR2 SNEGSKA (reference sequence). The CDR3 covers 15 residues. Trimming left V 0 bases short and J 0 bases short, with 9 bases between. In nucleotides, the CDR3 is TGCAGTGCTAGAGATAACAGGGCCTCTGGAAACACCATATATTTT. Its protein product is CSARDNRASGNTIYF.

For this clonotype: A much larger clone lies a single base off, so this may be a read error. The chain has TRBV20-1 and TRBJ2-3, with D hard to call. CDR1 is DFQATT and CDR2 is SNEGSKA in the germline V gene (reference sequence). The CDR3 sequence is 16 residues long. V gave up 4 bases and J gave up 6 bases, with 23 bases separating them. The CDR3 loop is CSATSKAGRSWDTQYF. Here the CDR3 DNA reads TGCAGTGCTACTTCTAAAGCTGGCAGGTCGTGGGATACGCAGTATTTT.

Only a few counts were recorded for this clonotype. This chain links TRBV2 with TRBJ2-1; 7 positions agree with TRBD1. V was pared by 5 bases and J by 4 bases, with 14 bases of the junction left unmatched. The CDR3 contains 17 residues. Germline CDR1 reads SNHLY; CDR2 reads FYNNEI. CDR3 coding DNA: TGTGCCAGCAGTCTACCCCAGACAGGGCCAAGGTACAATGAGCAGTTCTTC. Translated, it gives CASSLPQTGPRYNEQFF.